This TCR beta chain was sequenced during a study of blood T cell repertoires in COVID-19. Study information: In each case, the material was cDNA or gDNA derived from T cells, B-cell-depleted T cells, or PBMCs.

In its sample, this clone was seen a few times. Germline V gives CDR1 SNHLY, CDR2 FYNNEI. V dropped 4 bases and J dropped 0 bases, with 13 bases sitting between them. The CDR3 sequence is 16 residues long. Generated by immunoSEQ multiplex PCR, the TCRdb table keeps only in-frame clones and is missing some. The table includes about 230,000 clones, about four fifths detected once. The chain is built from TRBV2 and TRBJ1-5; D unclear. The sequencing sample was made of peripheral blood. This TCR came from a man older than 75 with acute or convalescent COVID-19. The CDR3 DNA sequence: TGTGCCAGCAGTGTAGAGGCCTATTATAGCAATCAGCCCCAGCATTTT. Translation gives CASSVEAYYSNQPQHF.